The 15 T cell receptor beta chains below were found in one sample sequenced in a study of CD8 T cells in Susac syndrome. After extraction with the RNeasy kit, roughly 0.45 to 1 ug of the RNA was reverse transcribed using random hexamers. Each CDR3 protein gets one entry after TCRdb re-called the immunoSEQ multiplex PCR reads with MiXCR. This table holds about 100,000 distinct CDR3 sequences, 95% found once. The sequenced sample was CD8+ T cells from PBMCs. These receptors were obtained from a human donor with Susac syndrome.

The chain links TRBV12-3 or TRBV12-4 to TRBJ2-1; D possibly matches TRBD1 or TRBD2 (5 bases each). Trimming pared 5 bases from V and 4 bases from J, leaving 12 bases between. The CDR3 is made up of 14 amino acids. CDR3 nucleotide sequence: TGTGCCAGCAGTCCGTGGGGACGATACAATGAGCAGTTCTTC. Its translation is CASSPWGRYNEQFF.

For this clonotype: Germline and junction disagree at one end, which may indicate a read error. The rearrangement links TRBV24-1 to TRBJ2-1; D gene ambiguous. The germline CDR1 and CDR2 sequences are KGHDR and SFDVKD. This CDR3 has 15 amino acids. CDR3 loop: CATSDLQLSSNEQFF. The CDR3 DNA follows: TGTGCCACCAGTGATTTGCAACTTTCCTCCAATGAGCAGTTCTTC.

J is TRBJ2-2 and V is TRBV3-1; no clear D. Germline CDR1 LGHDT, CDR2 YNNKEL (reference sequence). This CDR3 contains 13 residues. V gave up 4 bases and J gave up 5 bases, with 8 bases separating them. The CDR3 DNA sequence: TGTGCCAGCAGCCCTGGATCAACCGGGGAGCTGTTTTTT. Its translation: CASSPGSTGELFF.

The J gene is TRBJ2-3, the V gene TRBV25-1; D perhaps matches TRBD2 (5 bases). The CDR3 has 15 residues. V was clipped by 3 bases and J by 1 base, with 11 bases between them. Germline assignment: CDR1 MGHDK and CDR2 SYGVNS. This CDR3 reads CASSEKERGTDTQYF. In DNA form, the CDR3 reads TGTGCCAGCAGTGAGAAGGAGAGGGGCACAGATACGCAGTATTTT.

The chain is built from TRBV13 and TRBJ2-1; no definite D call. Germline CDR1 is PRHDT and CDR2 is FYEKMQ (reference sequence). The CDR3 is made up of 12 amino acids. V lost 8 bases and J 3 bases, leaving 8 bases between the germline ends. CDR3 residues: CASGDHYNEQFF. CDR3 DNA sequence: TGTGCCAGCGGGGATCACTACAATGAGCAGTTCTTC.

The V gene is TRBV4-1, the J gene TRBJ2-7; D is possibly TRBD2 (5 bases). The germline V gene has CDR1 MGHRA and CDR2 YSYEKL. Trimming stripped 0 bases from V and 12 bases from J, with 15 bases between. The CDR3 covers 13 residues. CDR3 protein: CASSQDLEDSRYF. In DNA form, the CDR3 reads TGCGCCAGCAGCCAAGATTTGGAGGACTCTCGGTACTTC.

The chain is built from TRBV12-5 and TRBJ1-3, with a tentative D call TRBD1 (5 bases). Trimming left V 6 bases short and J 0 bases short, with 15 bases between. Germline CDR1 reads LGHNT; CDR2 reads FRNRAP. The CDR3 is made up of 16 amino acids. DNA for the CDR3: TGTGCTAGTGGCAAAGGGACGGCCAGCTCTGGAAACACCATATATTTT. This gives the protein CASGKGTASSGNTIYF.

The chain joins TRBV19 to TRBJ2-7; unclear D gene. The V gene's germline CDR1 is LNHDA and CDR2 SQIVND (reference sequence). CDR3 length: 13 amino acids. Trimming removed 8 bases at V and 0 bases at J, with 11 bases between. The CDR3 DNA follows: TGTGCCAGTGACAAGATTAGCTCCTACGAGCAGTACTTC. It codes for CASDKISSYEQYF.

The rearrangement links TRBV6-1 to TRBJ1-1; D is possibly TRBD1 (5 bases). V shed 6 bases and J shed 4 bases, with 15 bases lying between them. The CDR3 runs 14 residues. CDR1 is MNHNS, CDR2 SASEGT, per germline. The CDR3, as DNA: TGTGCCAGCAGCGAAACTCAGGGAATCACTGAAGCTTTCTTT. Amino acid sequence: CASSETQGITEAFF.

Remarks on this clonotype: A junction end diverges from the germline sequence, so it may reflect a read error. The rearrangement joins TRBV20-1 to TRBJ2-7; D is possibly TRBD1 or TRBD2 (5 bases each). Germline CDR1 is DFQATT and CDR2 is SNEGSKA (reference sequence). CDR3 length: 13 residues. The CDR3 nucleotides read TGCAGCGCTAGGGCCAGGGAGACCTACGAGCAGTACTTC. Its translation: CSARARETYEQYF.

The V and J genes are TRBV29-1 and TRBJ2-3, with 7 positions matching TRBD2. This CDR3 has 15 residues. The trim removed 3 bases at V and 2 bases at J, leaving 8 bases unmatched. The V gene's germline CDR1 is SQVTM and CDR2 ANQGSEA. The CDR3 coding sequence is TGCAGCGTTGACAACCCAGCGGGGACCACAGATACGCAGTATTTT. This translates into CSVDNPAGTTDTQYF.

The chain joins TRBV13 to TRBJ2-5; the D gene is possibly TRBD1 (6 bases). The CDR3 is made up of 14 amino acids. The V and J ends lost 5 bases and 3 bases respectively, with 13 bases between them. CDR1 is PRHDT, CDR2 FYEKMQ, per germline (reference sequence). CDR3 protein: CASSRRQAEETQYF. In DNA, the CDR3 is TGTGCCAGCAGCCGCAGACAGGCGGAAGAGACCCAGTACTTC.

The rearrangement links TRBV4-2 to TRBJ1-1; the D is unclear. Trimming shortened V by 0 bases and J by 9 bases, and 11 bases separated the two germline ends. This CDR3 comprises 13 residues. Germline V gene sequence: CDR1 LGHNA, CDR2 YNFKEQ. The CDR3 here is CASSQDVQRQAFF. The CDR3 coding sequence is TGTGCCAGCAGCCAAGATGTACAGCGCCAAGCTTTCTTT.

The chain combines TRBV5-1 with TRBJ1-2; D is perhaps TRBD1 (5 bases). Per the germline V gene, CDR1 is SGHRS and CDR2 is YFSETQ. V lost 6 bases, J lost 6 bases, and 24 bases lay in between. CDR3 length: 16 amino acids. Written as DNA, the CDR3 is TGCGCCAGCACCCTTGGAGGAGAGGGGATAGTTGATGGCTACACCTTC. Its protein is CASTLGGEGIVDGYTF.

The genes are TRBV9 and TRBJ1-1, with no clear D. With 0 bases removed from V and 0 bases from J, the gap between germline ends came to 6 bases. Germline CDR1 and CDR2: SGDLS and YYNGEE. The CDR3 length is 14 residues. CDR3 DNA sequence: TGTGCCAGCAGCGTAGAGGGTATGAACACTGAAGCTTTCTTT. Translating it yields CASSVEGMNTEAFF.